These T cell receptor beta chains were read from a single sample in a study of cytomegalovirus exposure and HLA in healthy donors. The data were produced by immunoSEQ multiplex PCR, yet TCRdb's version contains in-frame clones alone and is incomplete. The data contain just over 20,000 clones, 95% to 97% of them singletons. Sequencing input: PBMCs. All receptors come from a man aged 25 to 40 in good health and CMV-seropositive. CDR3s include the opening cysteine and the closing phenylalanine or tryptophan. D genes are given only for firm matches. Rows may omit the clone size; those that give it use once, few, many or a size class.

j_call d_call v_call clone_size cdr3_length cdr3_nt cdr3_aa
TRBJ2-3 TRBD2 TRBV15 once 19 TGTGCCACCAGCAGAGGTTGGGGACTAGCGGGAGGGCCAGAAGATACGCAGTATTTT CATSRGWGLAGGPEDTQYF
TRBJ2-4 TRBD1 TRBV15 - 20 TGTGCCACCAGCAGTCATAAGGGACAGGGGTACCCACTAGCCAAAAACATTCAGTACTTC CATSSHKGQGYPLAKNIQYF
TRBJ2-2 - TRBV7-3 - 15 TGTGCCAGCAGCTTTGGACTGACCTACACCGGGGAGCTGTTTTTT CASSFGLTYTGELFF
TRBJ2-5 - TRBV6-6 once 12 TGTGCCAGCAGCGAGATTCGGGAGACCCAGTACTTC CASSEIRETQYF
TRBJ2-1 TRBD2 TRBV15 - 18 TGTGCCACCAGCAGGGGACAGCTAGCGGGAGAGAAATACAATGAGCAGTTCTTC CATSRGQLAGEKYNEQFF
TRBJ1-2 - TRBV6-5 - 12 TGTGCCAGCAGTTCAACAGGATCCGGCTACACCTTC CASSSTGSGYTF
TRBJ2-3 - TRBV7-2 - 14 TGTGCCAGCAGCCCGGACTTGCGTACAGATACGCAGTATTTT CASSPDLRTDTQYF
TRBJ2-2 - TRBV4-2 - 16 TGTGCCAGCACCCGAGAAGGTACCTCGGGCACCGGGGAGCTGTTTTTT CASTREGTSGTGELFF
TRBJ2-5 TRBD1 TRBV5-1 - 14 TGCGCCAGCAGCCCGGACAGGGAACAAGAGACCCAGTACTTC CASSPDREQETQYF
TRBJ1-5 - TRBV6-6 - 14 TGTGCCAGCAGTTACCCGGGGTCCCGTCAGCCCCAGCATTTT CASSYPGSRQPQHF
TRBJ2-7 TRBD2 TRBV19 - 15 TGTGCCAGTCGAATAGCGGGAGGGCCAGGGGGCGAGCAGTACTTC CASRIAGGPGGEQYF
TRBJ2-3 - TRBV13 - 13 TGTGCCAGCAGCCCGGAAAGGAGAGGTACGCAGTATTTT CASSPERRGTQYF
TRBJ1-5 TRBD1 TRBV9 - 21 TGTGCCAGCAGCGCCGAGCCCCACCCCTCATTCCTAAACAGGGGGCATCAGCCCCAGCATTTT CASSAEPHPSFLNRGHQPQHF
TRBJ2-7 - TRBV7-2 - 16 TGTGCCAGCAGCTTAGAGCGTCGGCAGAGCTCCTACGAGCAGTACTTC CASSLERRQSSYEQYF
TRBJ2-1 TRBD2 TRBV4-2 - 18 TGTGCCAGCAGCCAAGGGACTAGCGGCCCGATCTCCTACAATGAGCAGTTCTTC CASSQGTSGPISYNEQFF
TRBJ1-2 TRBD1 TRBV7-8 - 14 TGTGCCAGCAGTGAGGACAGGGGTAACTATGGCTACACCTTC CASSEDRGNYGYTF
TRBJ1-5 TRBD1 TRBV28 - 15 TGTGCCAGCAGCACTTCAGGGGGTAGCAATCAGCCCCAGCATTTT CASSTSGGSNQPQHF
TRBJ1-5 TRBD1 TRBV7-9 - 14 TGTGCCAGCAGTCGTACAGGGGATTCTCAGCCCCAGCATTTT CASSRTGDSQPQHF